The rows below give T cell receptor beta chains drawn from one sample of a study of cytomegalovirus exposure and HLA in healthy donors. Profiling relied on immunoSEQ multiplex PCR, and the TCRdb table lists in-frame clones only, not all of them. This sample has some 100,000 clones, with 70% to 90% found just once. Sequencing was carried out using PBMCs. The receptors here all came from a man younger than 30 in good health and CMV-seropositive. Each CDR3 is given with its conserved first and last residue. Fields, in order: CDR3 DNA, CDR3 protein, V gene, clone size, D gene, J gene, CDR3 length. D genes are given only for firm matches. Where a row states a size, it is once, few, many or the class of an expanded clone; other rows omit it.

CDR3nt: TGTGCCAGTAAAGAGGGGGAGCTGTTTTTT; CDR3aa: CASKEGELFF; v_gene: TRBV19; abundance: NA; d_gene: NA; j_gene: TRBJ2-2; len: 10
CDR3nt: TGTGCCAGTAACGCAGGGTTGCGGACTGAAGCTTTCTTT; CDR3aa: CASNAGLRTEAFF; v_gene: TRBV19; abundance: NA; d_gene: NA; j_gene: TRBJ1-1; len: 13
CDR3nt: TGTGCCAGCAGTTTCCCCTATCAGCCCCAGCATTTT; CDR3aa: CASSFPYQPQHF; v_gene: TRBV28; abundance: NA; d_gene: NA; j_gene: TRBJ1-5; len: 12
CDR3nt: TGTGCCAGCAGCACGACACCGAGCTCTGGAAACACCATATATTTT; CDR3aa: CASSTTPSSGNTIYF; v_gene: TRBV5-6; abundance: NA; d_gene: NA; j_gene: TRBJ1-3; len: 15
CDR3nt: TGCGCCAGCAGTGAGAACCAGGGGAAGGTCTACGAGCAGTACTTC; CDR3aa: CASSENQGKVYEQYF; v_gene: TRBV10-1; abundance: NA; d_gene: NA; j_gene: TRBJ2-7; len: 15
CDR3nt: TGCGCCAGCAGGTTGGGACAGGGCTACGAGCAGTACTTC; CDR3aa: CASRLGQGYEQYF; v_gene: TRBV5-1; abundance: NA; d_gene: TRBD1; j_gene: TRBJ2-7; len: 13
CDR3nt: TGTGCCAGCAGCCCGGGACAAGGAGGGAACACTGAAGCTTTCTTT; CDR3aa: CASSPGQGGNTEAFF; v_gene: TRBV7-9; abundance: NA; d_gene: NA; j_gene: TRBJ1-1; len: 15
CDR3nt: TGCGCCAGCAGCCAAGGGGGACAGCCGTCTGGAAACACCATATATTTT; CDR3aa: CASSQGGQPSGNTIYF; v_gene: TRBV4-3; abundance: NA; d_gene: TRBD1; j_gene: TRBJ1-3; len: 16
CDR3nt: TGTGCCAGCAGTTTGCAGGGGAACACTGAAGCTTTCTTT; CDR3aa: CASSLQGNTEAFF; v_gene: TRBV27; abundance: NA; d_gene: NA; j_gene: TRBJ1-1; len: 13
CDR3nt: TGTGCCACCAGTCCAGACAGGGGGGGACAGCCCCAGCATTTT; CDR3aa: CATSPDRGGQPQHF; v_gene: TRBV15; abundance: NA; d_gene: TRBD1; j_gene: TRBJ1-5; len: 14
CDR3nt: TGTGCCAGCAGTCCCTGGACAGGGGAGAATGAGCAGTTCTTC; CDR3aa: CASSPWTGENEQFF; v_gene: TRBV27; abundance: NA; d_gene: TRBD1; j_gene: TRBJ2-1; len: 14
CDR3nt: TGTGCCAGCAGCCCGACAGGGGGCATCTCCTACGAGCAGTACTTC; CDR3aa: CASSPTGGISYEQYF; v_gene: TRBV7-2; abundance: once; d_gene: TRBD1; j_gene: TRBJ2-7; len: 15
CDR3nt: TGTGCCAGCAGCTTAGGCCGGGACTACTACGAGCAGTACTTC; CDR3aa: CASSLGRDYYEQYF; v_gene: TRBV13; abundance: once; d_gene: TRBD2; j_gene: TRBJ2-7; len: 14
CDR3nt: TGTGCCAGCAGCTCTAATGGCAATCAGCCCCAGCATTTT; CDR3aa: CASSSNGNQPQHF; v_gene: TRBV7-9; abundance: NA; d_gene: NA; j_gene: TRBJ1-5; len: 13
CDR3nt: TGCAGTGCTAGAAATTTGAGTGAGCAGTACTTC; CDR3aa: CSARNLSEQYF; v_gene: TRBV20-1; abundance: NA; d_gene: NA; j_gene: TRBJ2-7; len: 11
CDR3nt: TGCGCCAGCAGCTTGGAGGGGACAGGGTACAATGAGCAGTTCTTC; CDR3aa: CASSLEGTGYNEQFF; v_gene: TRBV5-1; abundance: NA; d_gene: TRBD1; j_gene: TRBJ2-1; len: 15
CDR3nt: TGCGCCAGCAGCTTGCTTGACGGAGCCTTGAGCACTGAAGCTTTCTTT; CDR3aa: CASSLLDGALSTEAFF; v_gene: TRBV5-1; abundance: NA; d_gene: NA; j_gene: TRBJ1-1; len: 16
CDR3nt: TGCGCCAGCAGCGCGGGACAGGGAGTCCCCTACGAGCAGTACTTC; CDR3aa: CASSAGQGVPYEQYF; v_gene: TRBV5-1; abundance: NA; d_gene: TRBD1; j_gene: TRBJ2-7; len: 15
CDR3nt: TGTGCCAGCTCACCAGACCGGGACAGGGACAATGAGCAGTTCTTC; CDR3aa: CASSPDRDRDNEQFF; v_gene: TRBV18; abundance: NA; d_gene: TRBD1; j_gene: TRBJ2-1; len: 15
CDR3nt: TGTGCCAGCAGCCCGTGGGACAGCAGCTCTGGAAACACCATATATTTT; CDR3aa: CASSPWDSSSGNTIYF; v_gene: TRBV7-9; abundance: NA; d_gene: TRBD1; j_gene: TRBJ1-3; len: 16
CDR3nt: TGTGCCACCCACAGGGGAAAGGTGGATACGCAGTATTTT; CDR3aa: CATHRGKVDTQYF; v_gene: TRBV28; abundance: NA; d_gene: TRBD1; j_gene: TRBJ2-3; len: 13
CDR3nt: TGTGCCAGCAGTGACACCCAGCGGGGTGGCGCAGATACGCAGTATTTT; CDR3aa: CASSDTQRGGADTQYF; v_gene: TRBV28; abundance: NA; d_gene: TRBD2; j_gene: TRBJ2-3; len: 16
CDR3nt: TGTGCCATCCTTGTGGCCACAGGGAAGGATGCCGAGCAGTACTTC; CDR3aa: CAILVATGKDAEQYF; v_gene: TRBV10-3; abundance: NA; d_gene: NA; j_gene: TRBJ2-7; len: 15
CDR3nt: TGTGCCAGCAGCTCCGCCGGGACAGCCGATGAGCAGTTCTTC; CDR3aa: CASSSAGTADEQFF; v_gene: TRBV7-9; abundance: NA; d_gene: TRBD1; j_gene: TRBJ2-1; len: 14
CDR3nt: TGTGCCAGCAGTCCGACCTTTAGCGGGGGTAGGGAGACCCAGTACTTC; CDR3aa: CASSPTFSGGRETQYF; v_gene: TRBV28; abundance: NA; d_gene: TRBD2; j_gene: TRBJ2-5; len: 16
CDR3nt: TGTGCCAGCAGCGTCGGGGTAGCGGGTTACGAGCAGTACTTC; CDR3aa: CASSVGVAGYEQYF; v_gene: TRBV11-2; abundance: NA; d_gene: TRBD2; j_gene: TRBJ2-7; len: 14
CDR3nt: TGTGCCAGCACCCCTTTCTGGCGGGGGAGCCAAGAGACCCAGTACTTC; CDR3aa: CASTPFWRGSQETQYF; v_gene: TRBV7-2; abundance: NA; d_gene: TRBD2; j_gene: TRBJ2-5; len: 16